These 27 T cell receptor beta chains originate from one sample sequenced in a study of blood T cell repertoires in COVID-19. The data were produced by immunoSEQ multiplex PCR, yet TCRdb's version contains in-frame clones alone and is incomplete. The sample has over 150,000 clones, approximately 88% seen once; the top ten hold under 3%. The sample comprised peripheral blood. The receptors originated from a woman aged 55-70 years with acute or convalescent COVID-19.

The chain couples TRBV7-2 to TRBJ2-3, with 11 bases matching TRBD2. The CDR3 extends over 14 amino acids. Germline values: CDR1 SGHTA, CDR2 FQGNSA. V lost 7 bases, J lost 5 bases, and 5 bases stayed unmatched. CDR3 region: CASTPSGGLDTQYF. The CDR3 DNA is TGTGCCAGCACCCCTAGCGGGGGGTTAGATACGCAGTATTTT.

The chain is built from TRBV7-2 and TRBJ1-4; tentatively, D is TRBD1 (6 bases). This CDR3 is 17 amino acids long. V shed 1 base and J shed 2 bases, with 14 bases lying between them. CDR1 is SGHTA, CDR2 FQGNSA, per germline. DNA for the CDR3: TGTGCCAGCAGCTTAGGCCCAGCGGGGGGCACTAATGAAAAACTGTTTTTT. Translating gives CASSLGPAGGTNEKLFF.

A single count supports this clone. The chain recombines TRBV29-1 with TRBJ2-5, with TRBD2 as a possible D gene (7 bases). The CDR3 has 14 residues. V was trimmed by 4 bases and J by 5 bases, leaving 17 bases between them. Germline V lookup: CDR1 SQVTM, CDR2 ANQGSEA. CDR3 sequence: CSVVAGAAWETQYF. The CDR3, as DNA: TGCAGCGTTGTGGCGGGGGCCGCTTGGGAGACCCAGTACTTC.

V usage is TRBV2 and J usage is TRBJ1-6, with D possibly TRBD1 on 6 matching bases. This CDR3 comprises 18 residues. Trimming stripped 3 bases from V and 8 bases from J, with 23 bases between. Germline values: CDR1 SNHLY, CDR2 FYNNEI. The CDR3 protein is CASSDYLVIGTIDSPLHF. For the CDR3, the DNA is TGTGCCAGCAGTGATTATTTAGTTATCGGGACAATCGATTCACCCCTCCACTTT. Together with reference TRBV2 and TRBJ1-6, the CDR3 gives the full variable domain: EPEVTQTPSHQVTQMGQEVILRCVPISNHLYFYWYRQILGQKVEFLVSFYNNEISEKSEIFDDQFSVERPDGSNFTLKIRSTKLEDSAMYFCASSDYLVIGTIDSPLHFGNGTRLTVT.

CDR3 DNA: TGTGCCAGTAGCGGACAGTACGGCAATCAGCCCCAGCATTTT. This gives the protein CASSGQYGNQPQHF. The rearrangement uses TRBV19 and TRBJ1-5, with TRBD1 as a possible D gene (6 bases). The CDR3 runs 14 residues. V lost 6 bases and J 2 bases, leaving 11 bases between the germline ends. Germline V gene data show CDR1 as LNHDA and CDR2 as SQIVND (reference sequence). The full variable domain, with the rest looked up from reference TRBV19 and TRBJ1-5, is DGGITQSPKYLFRKEGQNVTLSCEQNLNHDAMYWYRQDPGQGLRLIYYSQIVNDFQKGDIAEGYSVSREKKESFPLTVTSAQKNPTAFYLCASSGQYGNQPQHFGDGTRLSIL.

This chain uses TRBV6-5 with TRBJ1-3; the D gene is possibly TRBD1 (5 bases). The germline gives CDR1 MNHEY, CDR2 SVGAGI. The CDR3 is 15 residues long. V lost 0 bases, J lost 3 bases, and 9 bases lay in between. DNA for the CDR3: TGTGCCAGCAGTTACTCCCGGGACTTTGGAAACACCATATATTTT. It yields the protein CASSYSRDFGNTIYF.

The chain is built from TRBV18 and TRBJ1-1; the match to TRBD1 covers 8 bases. Germline assignment: CDR1 KGHSH and CDR2 LQKENI. The trim removed 5 bases at V and 1 base at J, leaving 9 bases unmatched. The CDR3 totals 16 residues. The CDR3: CASSITGGEANTEAFF. The CDR3 DNA reads TGTGCCAGCTCAATCACAGGGGGGGAGGCGAACACTGAAGCTTTCTTT. The full variable domain, its missing parts supplied by reference TRBV18 and TRBJ1-1, is NAGVMQNPRHLVRRRGQEARLRCSPMKGHSHVYWYRQLPEEGLKFMVYLQKENIIDESGMPKERFSAEFPKEGPSILRIQQVVRGDSAAYFCASSITGGEANTEAFFGQGTRLTVV.

V and J are TRBV24-1 and TRBJ2-1, with D perhaps matching TRBD1 (6 bases). The germline CDR1 and CDR2 sequences are KGHDR and SFDVKD. Trimming took off 2 bases at V and 9 bases at J, with 13 bases between the two ends. The CDR3 runs 14 residues. CDR3 sequence (DNA): TGTGCCACCAGTGATTCATACAGGGTAGGTGAGCAGTTCTTC. Its protein product is CATSDSYRVGEQFF.

This clone occurred a few times. This chain links TRBV2 with TRBJ1-5; 7 bases line up with TRBD1. This CDR3 has 14 amino acids. The V gene end was trimmed by 3 bases and the J gene end by 6 bases; junction bases not matched to a gene: 5. The V gene's germline CDR1 is SNHLY and CDR2 FYNNEI. Written as DNA, the CDR3 is TGTGCCAGCAGTGATGTACAGGGGAGTCAGCCCCAGCATTTT. Amino acid sequence: CASSDVQGSQPQHF.

V and J are TRBV5-1 and TRBJ1-3; D gene unclear. V lost 1 base, J lost 4 bases, and 12 bases lay in between. CDR1 and CDR2 (germline): SGHRS, YFSETQ. This CDR3 has 15 residues. CDR3 residues: CASSLNPDKGNTIYF. For the CDR3, the DNA is TGCGCCAGCAGCTTGAACCCAGATAAAGGAAACACCATATATTTT.

CDR3 loop: CASSRGQAQETQYF. CDR3 DNA: TGCGCCAGCAGCCGAGGACAGGCCCAAGAGACCCAGTACTTC. The V call is TRBV4-1, the J call TRBJ2-5; 7 bases are shared with TRBD1. Germline CDR1 MGHRA, CDR2 YSYEKL. CDR3 length: 14 amino acids. J gave up 1 base and V 4 bases, and 3 bases lay outside the gene matches.

The rearrangement uses TRBV21-1 and TRBJ1-5. TRBV21-1 represents a pseudogene. This CDR3 has 17 amino acids. The CDR3 DNA sequence: TGTGCCAGCAGCCCACGGCGGGGGCGAGCTAGCAATCAGCCCCAGCATTTT. This encodes CASSPRRGRASNQPQHF.

Comment on this clone: Other DNA sequences from this sample encode an identical CDR3 as well. The chain couples TRBV11-2 to TRBJ1-1; D gene unclear. Trimming removed 2 bases from V and 0 bases from J, with 7 bases in between. The CDR3 contains 14 residues. From germline, CDR1 is SGHAT and CDR2 FQNNGV. The CDR3 here is CASSLRTVNTEAFF. The CDR3 coding sequence is TGTGCCAGCAGCTTACGCACAGTGAACACTGAAGCTTTCTTT.

V usage is TRBV11-2 and J usage is TRBJ1-1; perhaps TRBD1 as D (5 bases). V lost 0 bases and J 3 bases, leaving 14 bases between the germline ends. This CDR3 spans 16 amino acids. Germline CDR1 and CDR2: SGHAT and FQNNGV. Written as DNA, the CDR3 is TGTGCCAGCAGCTTAGATTATAGGGGTGGAGACACTGAAGCTTTCTTT. Protein: CASSLDYRGGDTEAFF.

The chain couples TRBV7-2 to TRBJ2-7; no clear D gene. Germline CDR1 reads SGHTA; CDR2 reads FQGNSA. Trimming shortened V by 5 bases and J by 2 bases, and 10 bases separated the two germline ends. The CDR3 extends over 13 amino acids. The DNA for the CDR3 is TGTGCCAGCAGCCCCTACGGTCCCTACGAGCAGTACTTC. This translates into CASSPYGPYEQYF.

The chain is built from TRBV6-2 or TRBV6-3 and TRBJ1-1, with TRBD1 as a possible D gene (5 bases). The CDR3 loop spans 14 amino acids. Trimming removed 2 bases from V and 1 base from J, with 8 bases in between. Germline-derived CDR1 and CDR2 are MNHEY and SVGEGT. This CDR3 is CASSYGGWNTEAFF. The CDR3, as DNA: TGTGCCAGCAGTTACGGGGGGTGGAACACTGAAGCTTTCTTT.

The chain carries TRBV11-2 and TRBJ2-7; 9 nucleotides line up with TRBD2. CDR3 length equals 15 residues. J was trimmed by 7 bases and V by 5 bases; bases with no gene match: 12. Germline V lookup: CDR1 SGHAT, CDR2 FQNNGV. CDR3 DNA: TGTGCCAGCAGCCTTAGCGGGGGCCTGGGCGGGGAGCAGTACTTC. It codes for CASSLSGGLGGEQYF.

The chain has TRBV30 and TRBJ2-1; 10 bases are a match to TRBD1. The germline V gene encodes CDR1 GTSNPN and CDR2 SVGIG (reference sequence). V lost 4 bases and J lost 7; bases outside the gene matches: 4. This CDR3 contains 13 residues. DNA for the CDR3: TGTGCCTGGATCCGGACAGGGGGAAATGAGCAGTTCTTC. Its translation: CAWIRTGGNEQFF.

This rearrangement joins TRBV18 to TRBJ2-7; TRBD2 matches 10 bases. Trimming removed 6 bases from V and 4 bases from J; junction bases left unmatched: 6. Germline assignment: CDR1 KGHSH and CDR2 LQKENI. This CDR3 comprises 14 residues. The CDR3 nucleotides are TGTGCCAGCTCGCAGACTAGCGGGCAATACGAGCAGTACTTC. As protein: CASSQTSGQYEQYF.

This clone was seen a single time. The chain joins TRBV10-3 to TRBJ1-1, with D unresolved. The CDR3 loop spans 13 amino acids. The germline V and J ends were trimmed by 3 bases and 0 bases, with 5 bases remaining between them. The V gene's germline CDR1 is ENHRY and CDR2 SYGVKD. The CDR3 DNA follows: TGTGCCATCAGTGAAGCTGTGAACACTGAAGCTTTCTTT. Residues: CAISEAVNTEAFF.

This rearrangement joins TRBV5-5 to TRBJ1-6, with 9 bases that match TRBD1. CDR1 SGHKS and CDR2 YYEKEE come from the germline V gene (reference sequence). Trimming took 3 bases from V and 7 from J; bases not matched to a gene: 5. CDR3 size: 15 residues. For the CDR3, the DNA is TGTGCCAGCAGCTGGACAGGGGCCCTAAATTCACCCCTCCACTTT. Its protein product is CASSWTGALNSPLHF.

This clone has a single count. J is TRBJ1-4 and V is TRBV7-2; the D is unclear. Germline CDR1 reads SGHTA; CDR2 reads FQGNSA. Between the trimmed V and J ends, which lost 5 bases and 5 bases, there was a span of 21 bases. The CDR3 runs 17 residues. The CDR3 loop is CASSSRRLGLRNEKLFF. CDR3 nucleotide sequence: TGTGCCAGCAGCAGCCGGCGGCTGGGTTTGCGCAATGAAAAACTGTTTTTT.

The CDR3: CASREYNEQFF. CDR3 nucleotides: TGTGCCAGTCGGGAATACAATGAGCAGTTCTTC. V is TRBV19 and J is TRBJ2-1, with a weak D call TRBD2 (5 bases). With 8 bases removed from V and 4 bases from J, the gap between germline ends came to 6 bases. From germline, CDR1 is LNHDA and CDR2 SQIVND (reference sequence). The CDR3 is 11 amino acids.

The CDR3 spells CASSPFRDRGDQPQHF. The DNA of the CDR3 is TGTGCCAGCTCACCATTCCGGGACAGGGGAGATCAGCCCCAGCATTTT. This rearrangement joins TRBV18 to TRBJ1-5, with 10 bases that match TRBD1. Unmatched junction bases numbered 6, after V lost 2 bases and J lost 5 bases. Germline CDR1 reads KGHSH; CDR2 reads LQKENI. This CDR3 region has 16 residues.

This chain uses TRBV7-9 with TRBJ1-4; D gene ambiguous. CDR1 is SEHNR and CDR2 is FQNEAQ in the germline V gene (reference sequence). The CDR3 is 15 amino acids. Trimming left V 1 base short and J 3 bases short, with 9 bases between. For the CDR3, the DNA is TGTGCCAGCAGCTTAGGAGGCAGATCTAATGAAAAACTGTTTTTT. Residues: CASSLGGRSNEKLFF.

The V call is TRBV9, the J call TRBJ2-3, with a weak D call TRBD1 (5 bases). Germline V gives CDR1 SGDLS, CDR2 YYNGEE. The CDR3 totals 14 residues. Trimming cost V 0 bases and J 5 bases, with 10 bases left between them. The CDR3: CASSVEGAQDTQYF. CDR3 bases: TGTGCCAGCAGCGTAGAAGGGGCGCAAGATACGCAGTATTTT.

This clone was seen a handful of times. This chain links TRBV29-1 with TRBJ2-7; 7 bases align to TRBD1. CDR1 SQVTM and CDR2 ANQGSEA come from the germline V gene. The CDR3 extends over 13 amino acids. Trimming at V came to 6 bases and at J to 6 bases, leaving 11 bases not matched to a gene. In DNA form, the CDR3 reads TGCAGCGTCAGCACCCGGGACAGCCGCGAGCAGTACTTC. It specifies CSVSTRDSREQYF.